This TCR beta chain is drawn from a study of OX40 agonist ivuxolimab in advanced cancers. About this clone itself: The antigen is unknown.

Findings and limits, study-wide: Mean expanded clone counts were higher in CD8+ than CD4+ T cells.

Excluded were patients having autoimmune disease history or systemic immunosuppression. V was pared by 5 bases and J by 7 bases, with 8 bases of the junction left unmatched. Looked up from germline, CDR1 is MNHEY and CDR2 is SMNVEV (reference sequence). CDR3 size: 14 residues. The assay was immunoSEQ multiplex PCR, and TCRdb's table has in-frame clones only and misses some. The sample records approximately 82,000 clones, around nine tenths being singletons. Sequenced here: CD4+ or CD8+ T cells sorted from blood, sampled in a trial of the OX40 agonist ivuxolimab. The receptor was isolated from an adult with an advanced solid tumor such as melanoma, head and neck, liver or kidney cancer. The chain carries TRBV27 and TRBJ1-5; TRBD1 matches at 7 bases. The CDR3: CASSPLRGDQPQHF. DNA for the CDR3: TGTGCCAGCAGTCCTCTCAGGGGGGACCAGCCCCAGCATTTT.